Each of the 13 T cell receptor beta chains below was sequenced from the same sample in a study of cytomegalovirus exposure and HLA in healthy donors. The PCR was carried out with 60 Vbeta primers and 13 Jbeta primers. Assay used: immunoSEQ multiplex PCR; TCRdb lists only in-frame clones, some missing. In the table there are around 74,000 clones, around three quarters of which are singletons. Source material: PBMCs. Every receptor here comes from a man aged 25-40 years in good health and CMV-seronegative.

This clone was seen a single time. V and J are TRBV7-6 and TRBJ2-2, with 7 positions matching TRBD1. V was clipped by 5 bases and J by 6 bases; unmatched bases: 6. The length of the CDR3 is 14 residues. Germline CDR1 and CDR2: SGHVS and FNYEAQ. The CDR3 nucleotides are TGTGCCAGCAGCGCAACGGACAGGTCCGGGGAGCTGTTTTTT. Translating it yields CASSATDRSGELFF.

The chain links TRBV28 to TRBJ2-3; D not certain. Germline CDR1 and CDR2: MDHEN and SYDVKM. Deletions cut 6 bases from V and 6 bases from J, with 10 bases between. This CDR3 has 12 residues. CDR3 DNA sequence: TGTGCCAGCAGCAACTATGGGGATACGCAGTATTTT. As protein: CASSNYGDTQYF. Combining the CDR3 with reference TRBV28 and TRBJ2-3 gives the whole variable domain DVKVTQSSRYLVKRTGEKVFLECVQDMDHENMFWYRQDPGLGLRLIYFSYDVKMKEKGDIPEGYSVSREKKERFSLILESASTNQTSMYLCASSNYGDTQYFGPGTRLTVL.

The rearrangement links TRBV6-1 to TRBJ2-7; 9 bases fit TRBD1. V dropped 1 base and J dropped 7; count of bases not matched to a gene: 8. This CDR3 comprises 15 residues. From germline, CDR1 is MNHNS and CDR2 SASEGT. The CDR3 loop is CASSEEGQGRYEQYF. Written as DNA, the CDR3 is TGTGCCAGCAGTGAAGAAGGACAGGGGCGGTATGAGCAGTACTTC.

The rearrangement joins TRBV7-2 to TRBJ2-1; a weak D match, TRBD2 (5 bases). The germline gives CDR1 SGHTA, CDR2 FQGNSA. CDR3 length equals 17 residues. Trimming stripped 2 bases from V and 0 bases from J, with 14 bases between. The CDR3 loop is CASSLRRTASSYNEQFF. CDR3 bases: TGTGCCAGCAGCTTAAGGAGGACGGCCAGCTCCTACAATGAGCAGTTCTTC.

About this clone: One end of the junction is discordant with germline, which a read error may explain. This specimen includes other DNA sequences encoding the same CDR3. V and J are TRBV6-5 and TRBJ1-6; D is undetermined. Per germline, CDR1 MNHEY and CDR2 SVGAGI. The CDR3 is 12 residues long. The CDR3, as DNA: TGTGCCAGCAGGGGAGGCAATTCACCTCTCCACTTT. As protein: CASRGGNSPLHF.

This clone was observed a single time. The chain uses TRBV6-5 and TRBJ2-7; 10 bases are a match to TRBD2. Germline CDR1 MNHEY, CDR2 SVGAGI. Trimming removed 7 bases from V and 1 base from J; junction bases left unmatched: 4. The CDR3 length is 14 residues. CDR3 DNA sequence: TGTGCCAGCACCTTTAGCGGGAGGTCCTACGAGCAGTACTTC. It is translated as CASTFSGRSYEQYF.

The chain recombines TRBV28 with TRBJ2-1; 7 bases match TRBD1. CDR3 size: 14 residues. V trimming: 5 bases; J trimming: 3 bases; junction bases outside the gene matches: 4. CDR1 MDHEN and CDR2 SYDVKM come from the germline V gene. The CDR3 DNA follows: TGTGCCAGCAGTACTGGACAGGACTACAATGAGCAGTTCTTC. This gives the protein CASSTGQDYNEQFF.

The chain employs TRBV20-1 and TRBJ1-2; D ambiguous. The germline gives CDR1 DFQATT, CDR2 SNEGSKA (reference sequence). V lost 1 base, J lost 6 bases, and 6 bases lay in between. CDR3 length: 11 residues. CDR3 coding DNA: TGCAGTGCTAGAGTACTGAATGGCTACACCTTC. Its translation is CSARVLNGYTF.

This clone was detected a few times. The V call is TRBV5-1, the J call TRBJ2-7; D is uncertain. Germline V gene lookup returns CDR1 SGHRS and CDR2 YFSETQ. The CDR3 runs 16 residues. Deletions cut 0 bases from V and 4 bases from J, with 17 bases between. CDR3 residues: CASSLDAYTARYEQYF. CDR3 coding DNA: TGCGCCAGCAGCTTGGACGCCTATACAGCCCGATACGAGCAGTACTTC.

The rearrangement links TRBV4-1 to TRBJ2-7; no definite D call. CDR3 length: 12 amino acids. In germline, CDR1 is MGHRA, CDR2 YSYEKL. The V and J ends lost 1 base and 2 bases respectively, with 3 bases between them. CDR3 nucleotide sequence: TGCGCCAGCAGCCAAGCTCCCTACGAGCAGTACTTC. The encoded protein is CASSQAPYEQYF.

The V gene is TRBV6-5, the J gene TRBJ2-1, with D possibly being TRBD2 (7 bases). CDR1 MNHEY and CDR2 SVGAGI come from the germline V gene. The V end lost 0 bases, the J end lost 11 bases, and 11 bases lay between the germline ends. The CDR3 is made up of 13 amino acids. This CDR3 is CASSYSSGDKQFF. CDR3 in DNA: TGTGCCAGCAGTTACTCGAGCGGGGACAAGCAGTTCTTC.

As for this clone: A far larger clone differs by one base, so this is likely a read error. This chain uses TRBV7-2 with TRBJ1-1, with unresolved D. Germline V gene lookup returns CDR1 SGHTA and CDR2 FQGNSA. V was clipped by 1 base and J by 3 bases, with 9 bases between them. The CDR3 is 14 residues long. The DNA for the CDR3 is TGTGCCAGCAGCTTAGAAGAGGTGTACACTGAAGCTTTCTTT. Translating gives CASSLEEVYTEAFF.

The chain combines TRBV28 with TRBJ2-7, with 10 bases lining up with TRBD1. The junction had 1 base not matched to a gene; V was cut back by 6 bases and J by 2 bases. CDR1 is MDHEN, CDR2 SYDVKM, per germline. The CDR3 contains 13 residues. CDR3 nucleotides: TGTGCCAGCAGGGGACAGGGGACCTACGAGCAGTACTTC. Amino acid sequence: CASRGQGTYEQYF.